A selection of T cell receptor beta chains follows, all from one sample in a study of T cell changes during pregnancy in multiple sclerosis. Assay: immunoSEQ multiplex PCR; the TCRdb copy retains only in-frame clones and omits some. This repertoire shows over 35,000 clones, around 87% found once; its top ten account for approximately 0.52%. Material: CD4+ T cells from peripheral blood mononuclear cells, obtained in the second trimester of pregnancy. Every receptor here comes from a female donor with multiple sclerosis, enrolled in a pregnancy study. The CDR3 runs from the conserved cysteine through the conserved F or W. Each record gives: J gene, clone size, D gene, V gene, CDR3 DNA, CDR3 protein. D genes are given only for firm matches. Rows may omit the clone size; those that give it use once, few, many or a size class.

J: TRBJ1-2; size: NA; D: NA; V: TRBV5-6; DNA: TGTGCCAGCAGCCACAGGGTTGCAAACTATGGCTACACCTTC; CDR3: CASSHRVANYGYTF
J: TRBJ2-2; size: NA; D: TRBD2; V: TRBV5-4; DNA: TGTGCCAGCAGCCCGGGGTTAGCGGGGGGGACCGGGGAGCTGTTTTTT; CDR3: CASSPGLAGGTGELFF
J: TRBJ1-2; size: once; D: TRBD1; V: TRBV6-6; DNA: TGTGCCAGCAGTTTCGGGACAGTTAACTATGGCTACACCTTC; CDR3: CASSFGTVNYGYTF
J: TRBJ2-3; size: NA; D: NA; V: TRBV6-5; DNA: TGTGCCAGCAGTTACGGGGGAGGCGGCACAGATACGCAGTATTTT; CDR3: CASSYGGGGTDTQYF
J: TRBJ2-1; size: NA; D: TRBD1; V: TRBV2; DNA: TGTGCCAGCAGTGAAATGGGGACAGGGAGCGGGAAAACCTATAACAATGAGCAGTTCTTC; CDR3: CASSEMGTGSGKTYNNEQFF
J: TRBJ2-3; size: NA; D: TRBD2; V: TRBV5-1; DNA: TGCGCCAGCAGCTTGTGGGGTCGTAGGAGCGGGAGTCAGTCTGGCACAGATACGCAGTATTTT; CDR3: CASSLWGRRSGSQSGTDTQYF
J: TRBJ1-3; size: NA; D: TRBD1; V: TRBV7-2; DNA: TGTGCCAGCAGCCCTGGACAGGGTATATATTTT; CDR3: CASSPGQGIYF
J: TRBJ2-3; size: NA; D: NA; V: TRBV5-1; DNA: TGCGCCAGCAGCTTGAGAGGGATGGGCACAGATACGCAGTATTTT; CDR3: CASSLRGMGTDTQYF
J: TRBJ2-1; size: NA; D: TRBD2; V: TRBV7-3; DNA: TGTGCCAGCAGCCTGACAGCGGCTAGCGGCTACAATGAGCAGTTCTTC; CDR3: CASSLTAASGYNEQFF
J: TRBJ2-1; size: NA; D: NA; V: TRBV4-1; DNA: TGCGCCAGCAGCCAAGATTTCGGGGAGCAGTTCTTC; CDR3: CASSQDFGEQFF
J: TRBJ2-2; size: NA; D: TRBD2; V: TRBV7-9; DNA: TGTGCCAGCAGCCCACTTGGACTAGCGATATTACCCGGGGAGCTGTTTTTT; CDR3: CASSPLGLAILPGELFF
J: TRBJ2-3; size: NA; D: TRBD2; V: TRBV6-1; DNA: TGTGCCAGCAGTACTAGCGGAGGGGCAGATACGCAGTATTTT; CDR3: CASSTSGGADTQYF
J: TRBJ1-1; size: NA; D: TRBD1; V: TRBV5-1; DNA: TGCGCCAGCAGCCTGGGACAGGGGGCGGTTCAAGTCACTGAAGCTTTCTTT; CDR3: CASSLGQGAVQVTEAFF
J: TRBJ1-2; size: few; D: NA; V: TRBV5-5; DNA: TGTGCCAGCAGCGTACAGGGTCGTGGCTACACCTTC; CDR3: CASSVQGRGYTF
J: TRBJ1-1; size: once; D: NA; V: TRBV7-9; DNA: TGTGCCAGCAGATTTAGTGGGGGCGGAGACACTGAAGCTTTCTTT; CDR3: CASRFSGGGDTEAFF
J: TRBJ1-2; size: NA; D: TRBD1; V: TRBV28; DNA: TGTGCCAGCAGTGCCGGACAGGTGGGCTATGGCTACACCTTC; CDR3: CASSAGQVGYGYTF
J: TRBJ2-3; size: NA; D: TRBD2; V: TRBV10-2; DNA: TGCGCCAGCAGTGACTCGATCACCCTAGCGGGAGGGCCTGATACGCAGTATTTT; CDR3: CASSDSITLAGGPDTQYF
J: TRBJ2-1; size: few; D: NA; V: TRBV9; DNA: TGTGCCAGCAGCCACCGTAGCGGTAGCTCCTACAATGAGCAGTTCTTC; CDR3: CASSHRSGSSYNEQFF
J: TRBJ2-2; size: few; D: NA; V: TRBV9; DNA: TGTGCCAGCAGCGTAGTAGGGACTAACACCGGGGAGCTGTTTTTT; CDR3: CASSVVGTNTGELFF
J: TRBJ1-5; size: NA; D: NA; V: TRBV4-1; DNA: TGCGCCAGCAGCCAAGCGAGAAGCAATCAGCCCCAGCATTTT; CDR3: CASSQARSNQPQHF
J: TRBJ2-7; size: NA; D: TRBD2; V: TRBV13; DNA: TGTGCCAGCAGCTACTTCGGCTGGGGACTAGCGGGAGACCACGAGCAGTACTTC; CDR3: CASSYFGWGLAGDHEQYF
J: TRBJ2-7; size: NA; D: TRBD2; V: TRBV28; DNA: TGTGCCAGCAGCCTCGGGGGTAGCGGGAGACGGAGCGCCTACGAGCAGTACTTC; CDR3: CASSLGGSGRRSAYEQYF
J: TRBJ2-1; size: NA; D: TRBD2; V: TRBV4-3; DNA: TGCGCCAGCAGCCTGGGGGAGGGACTCTACAATGAGCAGTTCTTC; CDR3: CASSLGEGLYNEQFF
J: TRBJ2-7; size: NA; D: TRBD1; V: TRBV7-8; DNA: TGTGCCAGCGGTGACAGAAGGGGACAGGGAGTAGACGAGCAGTACTTC; CDR3: CASGDRRGQGVDEQYF
J: TRBJ2-2; size: few; D: TRBD1; V: TRBV7-6; DNA: TGTGCCAGCAGCTTAGCGCCGACAGGGGGCGAGGGCGGGGAGCTGTTTTTT; CDR3: CASSLAPTGGEGGELFF
J: TRBJ2-1; size: NA; D: TRBD1; V: TRBV6-5; DNA: TGTGCCAGCAGTTACTCTGGGGACAGGGACAATGAGCAGTTCTTC; CDR3: CASSYSGDRDNEQFF
J: TRBJ2-1; size: NA; D: TRBD2; V: TRBV6-5; DNA: TGTGCCAGCAGTTTCCTTAGCGGGAGGGTTAGCGGTGAGCAGTTCTTC; CDR3: CASSFLSGRVSGEQFF
J: TRBJ1-5; size: NA; D: TRBD1; V: TRBV6-1; DNA: TGTGCCAGCAGTGAAGCGGGGGGACAGGTGGCGAATCAGCCCCAGCATTTT; CDR3: CASSEAGGQVANQPQHF
J: TRBJ2-2; size: once; D: NA; V: TRBV19; DNA: TGTGCCAGTAGTATAAACAGAAACACCGGGGAGCTGTTTTTT; CDR3: CASSINRNTGELFF
J: TRBJ1-1; size: NA; D: TRBD1; V: TRBV10-3; DNA: TGTGCCATCAGAGACGGGACAGAATATACCACTGAAGCTTTCTTT; CDR3: CAIRDGTEYTTEAFF
J: TRBJ1-4; size: NA; D: TRBD1; V: TRBV7-2; DNA: TGTGCCAGCAGCTCCGGGACAGTCTATGAAAAACTGTTTTTT; CDR3: CASSSGTVYEKLFF
J: TRBJ2-3; size: NA; D: TRBD2; V: TRBV19; DNA: TGTGCCAGTAGAACTTCCACTAGCGGGAGCACAGATACGCAGTATTTT; CDR3: CASRTSTSGSTDTQYF
J: TRBJ2-1; size: NA; D: NA; V: TRBV4-2; DNA: TGTGCCAGCAGCCAAGTAGCCGGGAATGAGCAGTTCTTC; CDR3: CASSQVAGNEQFF
J: TRBJ2-5; size: NA; D: TRBD1; V: TRBV7-2; DNA: TGTGCCAGCAGCCCAACAGGGGAAGAGACCCAGTACTTC; CDR3: CASSPTGEETQYF
J: TRBJ2-7; size: NA; D: TRBD2; V: TRBV4-2; DNA: TGTGCCAGGAACCTCGGCGGGAGGCCTACCTACGAGCAGTACTTC; CDR3: CARNLGGRPTYEQYF
J: TRBJ2-7; size: NA; D: NA; V: TRBV11-3; DNA: TGTGCCAGCAGCCGAGGAGGGGGCGGACCTAGCTCCTACGAGCAGTACTTC; CDR3: CASSRGGGGPSSYEQYF
J: TRBJ2-2; size: NA; D: TRBD1; V: TRBV25-1; DNA: TGTGCCAGCAGTGGGTACCAGGGGGCGGACACCGGGGAGCTGTTTTTT; CDR3: CASSGYQGADTGELFF
J: TRBJ1-5; size: NA; D: NA; V: TRBV4-1; DNA: TGCGCCAGCAGCCCGGACAGTAGCAATCAGCCCCAGCATTTT; CDR3: CASSPDSSNQPQHF
J: TRBJ1-4; size: once; D: NA; V: TRBV18; DNA: TGTGCCAGCTCACCACTAAGGGACTCTTCCATTGCAACTAATGAAAAACTGTTTTTT; CDR3: CASSPLRDSSIATNEKLFF
J: TRBJ1-3; size: NA; D: NA; V: TRBV28; DNA: TGTGCCAGCAGCCGTCAGATAAAACGAAACACCATATATTTT; CDR3: CASSRQIKRNTIYF
J: TRBJ2-3; size: NA; D: NA; V: TRBV5-1; DNA: TGCGCCAGCAGCTTGGATGGTCTAGCAACCGATACGCAGTATTTT; CDR3: CASSLDGLATDTQYF
J: TRBJ2-7; size: once; D: TRBD2; V: TRBV6-6; DNA: TGTGCCAGCAGTTCCCCCACTAGACGGGGGGTCGGAGAGCAGTACTTC; CDR3: CASSSPTRRGVGEQYF
J: TRBJ2-3; size: once; D: NA; V: TRBV15; DNA: TGTGCCACCAGCAGACCTGGACTGGGCTCAGATACGCAGTATTTT; CDR3: CATSRPGLGSDTQYF
J: TRBJ1-5; size: NA; D: NA; V: TRBV7-9; DNA: TGTGCCAGCAGCTTAGGGCCGGGTCAGCCCCAGCATTTT; CDR3: CASSLGPGQPQHF
J: TRBJ2-1; size: NA; D: TRBD2; V: TRBV27; DNA: TGTGCCAGCAGTTTTAGCGGGACCTACAATGAGCAGTTCTTC; CDR3: CASSFSGTYNEQFF
J: TRBJ2-5; size: NA; D: NA; V: TRBV6-6; DNA: TGTGCCAGCAGGGAGGGGGAGGGACGGGAAGAGACCCAGTACTTC; CDR3: CASREGEGREETQYF
J: TRBJ2-1; size: NA; D: TRBD2; V: TRBV6-4; DNA: TGTGCCAGCAGTGTTGTAGCGGGAGTGGGGGAGCAGTTCTTC; CDR3: CASSVVAGVGEQFF
J: TRBJ2-3; size: NA; D: TRBD2; V: TRBV28; DNA: TGTGCCAGCAGTTTCTTCGGGAGGACCACAGATACGCAGTATTTT; CDR3: CASSFFGRTTDTQYF